This entry lists 32 T cell receptor beta chains sequenced from one sample in a study of neoadjuvant anti-PD-1 for oral cavity cancer. The repertoire was sequenced with immunoSEQ multiplex PCR; TCRdb's copy has only in-frame clones and lacks some. The sample has over 7,000 clones; roughly 69% are singletons. Documented time point: after neoadjuvant nivolumab, at surgical resection. Source: PBMCs, taken after nivolumab (anti-PD-1) treatment. The source of these receptors is a person between 35 and 79 years old with oral cavity squamous cell carcinoma.

This clone has a handful of counts. The chain combines TRBV4-1 with TRBJ1-6; 9 nucleotides align to TRBD1. The germline V gene encodes CDR1 MGHRA and CDR2 YSYEKL. The CDR3 has 15 amino acids. With 3 bases clipped from V and 7 bases from J, the junction kept 4 bases outside the gene matches. The CDR3 here is CASSQTGTGNSPLHF. The CDR3 DNA reads as TGCGCCAGCAGCCAGACCGGGACAGGGAATTCACCCCTCCACTTT.

The DNA of the CDR3 is TGTGCCAGCTCACCACCGGGGGGTGATGGCGGCTACACCTTC. This gives the protein CASSPPGGDGGYTF. The V call is TRBV18, the J call TRBJ1-2, with D perhaps TRBD1 (5 bases). The V end lost 0 bases, the J end lost 8 bases, and 13 bases lay between the germline ends. Germline-derived CDR1 and CDR2 are KGHSH and LQKENI. The CDR3 is 14 residues long.

In DNA, the CDR3 is TGTGCCAGCGTTCCCGGGACGTCTTACAATGAGCAGTTCTTC. This gives the protein CASVPGTSYNEQFF. The chain couples TRBV6-5 to TRBJ2-1, with D perhaps assigned TRBD1 or TRBD2 (5 bases each). V was clipped by 8 bases and J by 4 bases, with 15 bases between them. The CDR3 has 14 residues. The germline V gene has CDR1 MNHEY and CDR2 SVGAGI.

The chain links TRBV30 to TRBJ1-2; D perhaps matches TRBD1 (5 bases). The CDR3 sequence is 13 residues long. Between the trimmed V and J ends, which lost 1 base and 5 bases, there was a span of 11 bases. Germline CDR1 is GTSNPN and CDR2 is SVGIG (reference sequence). The CDR3 DNA sequence: TGTGCCTGGAGTGGGGGGGTCGGGTATGGCTACACCTTC. This sequence encodes CAWSGGVGYGYTF.

V usage is TRBV7-8 and J usage is TRBJ2-5; 9 bases are shared with TRBD2. The CDR3 length is 19 residues. J gave up 2 bases and V 5 bases, and 18 bases lay outside the gene matches. CDR1 and CDR2 (germline): SGHVS, FQNEAQ. The CDR3 sequence is CASSPYRIASGEIQETQYF. In DNA, the CDR3 is TGTGCCAGCAGCCCCTACCGCATAGCTAGCGGGGAAATACAAGAGACCCAGTACTTC.

The chain carries TRBV11-2 and TRBJ1-4; D possibly corresponds to TRBD1 (5 bases). V was trimmed by 5 bases and J by 6 bases, leaving 16 bases between them. From germline, CDR1 is SGHAT and CDR2 FQNNGV. This CDR3 comprises 15 residues. The CDR3 reads CASSAPGAFDEKLFF. CDR3 DNA sequence: TGTGCCAGCAGCGCGCCCGGGGCATTCGATGAAAAACTGTTTTTT.

This clone was seen more than once but under ten times. The gene calls are TRBV2 and TRBJ2-7; D unclear. The CDR3 consists of 13 residues. Looked up from germline, CDR1 is SNHLY and CDR2 is FYNNEI. Trimming shortened V by 8 bases and J by 2 bases, and 13 bases separated the two germline ends. The chain's CDR3 is CASQEGFTYEQYF. In nucleotides, the CDR3 is TGTGCCAGCCAGGAAGGGTTTACCTACGAGCAGTACTTC.

J is TRBJ2-2 and V is TRBV10-3, with D perhaps TRBD2 (5 bases). V lost 1 base, J lost 3 bases, and 6 bases lay in between. Germline V gives CDR1 ENHRY, CDR2 SYGVKD. The CDR3 length is 14 residues. CDR3: CAISELEDTGELFF. The CDR3 region has the DNA TGTGCCATCAGTGAGTTGGAGGACACCGGGGAGCTGTTTTTT.

The genes are TRBV18 and TRBJ1-2; D remains ambiguous. The germline V and J ends were trimmed by 1 base and 8 bases, with 11 bases remaining between them. This CDR3 is built from 13 residues. Per the germline V gene, CDR1 is KGHSH and CDR2 is LQKENI. CDR3 region: CASSPQGLGGYTF. Here the CDR3 DNA reads TGTGCCAGCTCACCACAGGGATTAGGGGGCTACACCTTC.

The chain links TRBV15 to TRBJ2-3; 8 bases are a match to TRBD2. In germline, CDR1 is LNHNV, CDR2 YYDKDF (reference sequence). The CDR3 consists of 16 residues. The junction had 9 bases not matched to a gene; V was cut back by 2 bases and J by 5 bases. The CDR3 reads CATSRPTAGAKDTQYF. As DNA, the CDR3 is TGTGCCACCAGCAGACCTACAGCGGGGGCGAAAGATACGCAGTATTTT.

This clone is labeled as medium-sized. In DNA, the CDR3 is TGTGCCAGCAGCCATGGGGGAATTGCTAATGAAAAACTGTTTTTT. Translating gives CASSHGGIANEKLFF. V gene TRBV14 combines with J gene TRBJ1-4; tentatively, D is TRBD1 (5 bases). This CDR3 spans 15 amino acids. Germline V gives CDR1 SGHDN, CDR2 FVKESK. V was shortened by 3 bases and J by 3 bases, with 11 bases between the two germline ends.

V gene TRBV7-8 combines with J gene TRBJ1-4, with D perhaps matching TRBD1 (6 bases). Germline loops: CDR1 SGHVS, CDR2 FQNEAQ. V dropped 0 bases and J dropped 4 bases, with 12 bases sitting between them. This CDR3 is built from 16 residues. CDR3 nucleotides: TGTGCCAGCAGCTTAGCGCAGGGGACCCATAATGAAAAACTGTTTTTT. Translated: CASSLAQGTHNEKLFF. The complete variable domain, with remaining parts taken from reference TRBV7-8 and TRBJ1-4, reads GAGVSQSPRYKVAKRGQDVALRCDPISGHVSLFWYQQALGQGPEFLTYFQNEAQLDKSGLPSDRFFAERPEGSVSTLKIQRTQQEDSAVYLCASSLAQGTHNEKLFFGSGTQLSVL.

The rearrangement uses TRBV6-1 and TRBJ2-7; tentatively, D is TRBD1 or TRBD2 (6 bases each). Trimming left V 4 bases short and J 5 bases short, with 15 bases between. CDR1 and CDR2 (germline): MNHNS, SASEGT. The CDR3 is 14 residues long. The CDR3 nucleotides are TGTGCCAGCAGTGGGGGGGCAGGGTGGCACGAGCAGTACTTC. This encodes CASSGGAGWHEQYF.

The V gene is TRBV10-3, the J gene TRBJ1-2; TRBD1 matches 8 bases. V lost 5 bases to trimming and J lost 7 bases; unmatched junction nucleotides: 3. The CDR3 is 12 residues long. Germline V gene lookup returns CDR1 ENHRY and CDR2 SYGVKD. CDR3 DNA sequence: TGTGCCATCAGTTTGGGACAGGCTGGCTACACCTTC. Its translation is CAISLGQAGYTF.

The CDR3 DNA follows: TGTGCCAGCAGCTTGCTCTCGGGTGGAGCGGCCTACGAGCAGTACTTC. Amino acids: CASSLLSGGAAYEQYF. The chain employs TRBV5-5 and TRBJ2-7; a possible D gene is TRBD2 (5 bases). Germline V gives CDR1 SGHKS, CDR2 YYEKEE (reference sequence). V was shortened by 1 base and J by 2 bases, with 16 bases between the two germline ends. CDR3 length: 16 amino acids.

In DNA form, the CDR3 reads TGTGCCACCAGCAGAGTTGGTTTAGGTCCCTACGAGCAGTACTTC. Amino acid sequence: CATSRVGLGPYEQYF. The V and J genes are TRBV15 and TRBJ2-7, with no clear D. Germline-derived CDR1 and CDR2 are LNHNV and YYDKDF (reference sequence). V was cut by 1 base and J by 2 bases, with 12 bases left in between. CDR3 length: 15 residues.

This clone appeared a few times. The genes are TRBV4-3 and TRBJ2-7; 9 bases align to TRBD1. The trim removed 4 bases at V and 2 bases at J, leaving 3 bases unmatched. CDR3 length equals 14 residues. CDR1 and CDR2 from the germline V gene are LGHNA and YSLEER. The CDR3 DNA reads as TGCGCCAGCAGCCGGGGACAGGGACCCTACGAGCAGTACTTC. Amino acid sequence: CASSRGQGPYEQYF.

The chain joins TRBV19 to TRBJ2-7; TRBD1 matches 11 bases. The germline CDR1 and CDR2 sequences are LNHDA and SQIVND (reference sequence). J gave up 3 bases and V 6 bases, and 10 bases lay outside the gene matches. The CDR3 sequence is 16 residues long. The CDR3 region is CASSDAGTGGDYEQYF. The CDR3 DNA reads as TGTGCCAGTAGCGACGCCGGGACAGGGGGTGACTACGAGCAGTACTTC. The entire variable domain, with the rest obtained from reference TRBV19 and TRBJ2-7, is as follows: DGGITQSPKYLFRKEGQNVTLSCEQNLNHDAMYWYRQDPGQGLRLIYYSQIVNDFQKGDIAEGYSVSREKKESFPLTVTSAQKNPTAFYLCASSDAGTGGDYEQYFGPGTRLTVT.

V is TRBV5-8 and J is TRBJ2-2; perhaps D is TRBD1 or TRBD2 (5 bases each). Looked up from germline, CDR1 is SGHTS and CDR2 is YDEGEE. V was cut by 2 bases and J by 0 bases, with 8 bases left in between. The CDR3 consists of 15 residues. This CDR3 reads CASSFRGANTGELFF. CDR3 coding DNA: TGTGCCAGCAGCTTCCGGGGCGCGAACACCGGGGAGCTGTTTTTT.

This clone was counted once. The rearrangement joins TRBV25-1 to TRBJ1-1; 10 bases map to TRBD1. Per germline, CDR1 MGHDK and CDR2 SYGVNS. There are 13 residues in the CDR3. V lost 8 bases to trimming and J lost 5 bases; unmatched junction nucleotides: 5. CDR3 DNA: TGTGCCAGCGGCCGGACAGGGGGGACTGAAGCTTTCTTT. Encoded protein: CASGRTGGTEAFF.

The V gene is TRBV2, the J gene TRBJ1-2, with a weak D call TRBD1 (5 bases). The V gene lost 7 bases and the J gene lost 1 base, with 7 bases spanning the gap. Germline V lookup: CDR1 SNHLY, CDR2 FYNNEI. This CDR3 comprises 12 residues. The CDR3 DNA is TGTGCCAGCAAGGGGCGTAACTATGGCTACACCTTC. This codes for CASKGRNYGYTF.

The V gene is TRBV27, the J gene TRBJ1-1; the match to TRBD1 covers 9 bases. The CDR3 consists of 18 residues. Germline CDR1 reads MNHEY; CDR2 reads SMNVEV (reference sequence). V trimming: 8 bases; J trimming: 2 bases; junction bases outside the gene matches: 18. The CDR3 coding sequence is TGTGCCAGCTACCCATATCGAAGACAGGGGGAGGAAAACACTGAAGCTTTCTTT. Amino acids: CASYPYRRQGEENTEAFF.

This rearrangement joins TRBV29-1 to TRBJ2-7, with D maybe TRBD1 (6 bases). Germline CDR1 SQVTM, CDR2 ANQGSEA. CDR3 length equals 13 residues. V was pared by 4 bases and J by 3 bases, with 13 bases between. The CDR3 region is CSVANREGYEQYF. The CDR3 DNA sequence: TGCAGCGTTGCGAACAGGGAAGGCTACGAGCAGTACTTC.

This clone was counted a few times. The chain combines TRBV11-2 with TRBJ1-1; D might be TRBD1 (6 bases). Germline loops: CDR1 SGHAT, CDR2 FQNNGV. With 3 bases removed from V and 1 base from J, the gap between germline ends came to 12 bases. The CDR3 totals 15 residues. The CDR3 sequence: CASSFQGMQNTEAFF. CDR3 nucleotide sequence: TGTGCCAGCAGCTTTCAGGGGATGCAGAACACTGAAGCTTTCTTT.

The count of this clone is one. The V gene is TRBV6-1, the J gene TRBJ2-1; 7 bases align to TRBD1. The CDR3 extends over 15 amino acids. In germline, CDR1 is MNHNS, CDR2 SASEGT. J gave up 7 bases and V 1 base, and 7 bases lay outside the gene matches. The CDR3 here is CASSEDTGEWNEQFF. Here the CDR3 DNA reads TGTGCCAGCAGTGAAGACACAGGGGAGTGGAATGAGCAGTTCTTC.

The chain combines TRBV4-2 with TRBJ1-2, with D possibly TRBD1 on 6 matching bases. Germline V gives CDR1 LGHNA, CDR2 YNFKEQ. V lost 0 bases and J 3 bases, leaving 8 bases between the germline ends. CDR3 length: 14 amino acids. The CDR3 region is CASSQERGDYGYTF. The CDR3 nucleotides are TGTGCCAGCAGCCAAGAAAGGGGGGACTATGGCTACACCTTC.

Only a few counts were recorded for this clone. The V and J genes are TRBV28 and TRBJ1-5, with D possibly being TRBD1 (5 bases). This CDR3 is built from 15 residues. Germline CDR1 and CDR2: MDHEN and SYDVKM. Trimming pared 2 bases from V and 3 bases from J, leaving 11 bases between. In DNA, the CDR3 is TGTGCCAGCAGTTTACGGGGGGTGAACAATCAGCCCCAGCATTTT. It encodes CASSLRGVNNQPQHF. Supplemented by reference TRBV28 and TRBJ1-5, the full variable domain reads DVKVTQSSRYLVKRTGEKVFLECVQDMDHENMFWYRQDPGLGLRLIYFSYDVKMKEKGDIPEGYSVSREKKERFSLILESASTNQTSMYLCASSLRGVNNQPQHFGDGTRLSIL.

The genes are TRBV18 and TRBJ2-5; 7 bases align to TRBD2. CDR3 length equals 15 residues. V lost 3 bases to trimming and J lost 3 bases; unmatched junction nucleotides: 7. Germline values: CDR1 KGHSH, CDR2 LQKENI. CDR3 DNA sequence: TGTGCCAGCTCACCTCTGTCGGGGGGAGAAGAGACCCAGTACTTC. This gives the protein CASSPLSGGEETQYF.

This chain links TRBV7-9 with TRBJ2-1, with TRBD1 as a possible D gene (6 bases). Trimming took off 4 bases at V and 7 bases at J, with 20 bases between the two ends. The germline gives CDR1 SEHNR, CDR2 FQNEAQ (reference sequence). The CDR3 is 16 residues long. The CDR3 bases are TGTGCCAGCAGCTCCAGGGGCGGTTTCTCTGAAAATGAGCAGTTCTTC. This codes for CASSSRGGFSENEQFF.

V usage is TRBV7-9 and J usage is TRBJ1-5; possible D gene TRBD1, 5 bases. CDR1 and CDR2 from the germline V gene are SEHNR and FQNEAQ (reference sequence). CDR3 length: 14 residues. Trimming removed 2 bases from V and 3 bases from J, with 8 bases in between. CDR3 coding DNA: TGTGCCAGCAGCTTACAGGGAGACAATCAGCCCCAGCATTTT. Translation: CASSLQGDNQPQHF.

The chain couples TRBV5-6 to TRBJ2-5, with 10 bases aligning to TRBD1. V shed 5 bases and J 5 bases; nucleotides not matched to a gene: 6. The CDR3 runs to 14 residues. Germline V gene sequence: CDR1 SGHDT, CDR2 YYEEEE. DNA of the CDR3: TGTGCCAGCAGACGACAGGGGGCGCGGGAGACCCAGTACTTC. Residues: CASRRQGARETQYF.

CDR3 sequence reads: CASSQEGWASNYGYTF. The CDR3 nucleotides read TGTGCCAGCAGCCAAGAAGGTTGGGCCTCTAACTATGGCTACACCTTC. The rearrangement joins TRBV14 to TRBJ1-2, with D uncertain. V shed 0 bases and J shed 0 bases, with 11 bases lying between them. Germline V gene sequence: CDR1 SGHDN, CDR2 FVKESK. The CDR3 has 16 amino acids.